This T cell receptor beta chain was identified in a study of control samples from healthy donors and cancer patients. This clone was counted a single time. Sequenced by immunoSEQ multiplex PCR; TCRdb stores in-frame clones only, minus some. The sample consists of about 220,000 clones, 85% to 95% of them appearing once. Germline values: CDR1 LNHDA, CDR2 SQIVND (reference sequence). The length of the CDR3 is 13 residues. Trimming left V 2 bases short and J 6 bases short, with 10 bases between. The clonotype originates from a man aged 45-65 years in good health. Specimen: blood. V usage is TRBV19 and J usage is TRBJ1-2; D unresolved. CDR3 protein: CASSIKLHDGYTF. CDR3 sequence (DNA): TGTGCCAGTAGTATAAAACTCCATGATGGCTACACCTTC. Variable domain in full (rest from reference TRBV19 and TRBJ1-2): DGGITQSPKYLFRKEGQNVTLSCEQNLNHDAMYWYRQDPGQGLRLIYYSQIVNDFQKGDIAEGYSVSREKKESFPLTVTSAQKNPTAFYLCASSIKLHDGYTFGSGTRLTVV.